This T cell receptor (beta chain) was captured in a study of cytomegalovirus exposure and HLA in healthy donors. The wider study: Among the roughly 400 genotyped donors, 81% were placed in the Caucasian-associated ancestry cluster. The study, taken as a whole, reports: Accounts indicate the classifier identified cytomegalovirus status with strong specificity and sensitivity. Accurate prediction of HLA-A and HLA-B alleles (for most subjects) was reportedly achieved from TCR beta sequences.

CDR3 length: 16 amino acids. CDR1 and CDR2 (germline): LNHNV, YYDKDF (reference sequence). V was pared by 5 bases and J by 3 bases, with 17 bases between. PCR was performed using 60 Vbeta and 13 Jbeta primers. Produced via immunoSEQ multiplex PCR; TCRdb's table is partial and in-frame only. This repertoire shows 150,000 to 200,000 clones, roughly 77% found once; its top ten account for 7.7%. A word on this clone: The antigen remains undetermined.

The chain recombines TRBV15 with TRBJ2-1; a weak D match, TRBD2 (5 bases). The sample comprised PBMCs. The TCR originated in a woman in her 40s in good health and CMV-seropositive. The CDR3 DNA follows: TGTGCCACCAGCTTGGTCGGAGGAACATACTACAATGAGCAGTTCTTC. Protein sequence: CATSLVGGTYYNEQFF.